Following are 11 T cell receptor beta chains from one sample sequenced in a study of CD8 T cells in Susac syndrome. When the RNA was reverse transcribed, random hexamers were used with an input of about 0.5 to 1 ug. TCRdb called the immunoSEQ multiplex PCR reads again in MiXCR, with one record for every CDR3 protein. The table lists about 120,000 distinct CDR3 sequences, 92% of them singletons. Sequencing was carried out using CD4+ T cells from PBMCs. The receptors here all came from a human donor in good health.

In its sample, this clonotype was seen once. The CDR3 region is CASSLTRGGETQYF. The CDR3 coding sequence is TGTGCCAGCAGCTTGACCAGGGGCGGAGAGACCCAGTACTTC. The chain uses TRBV7-8 and TRBJ2-5; perhaps TRBD1 as D (6 bases). CDR3 length: 14 residues. Germline CDR1 is SGHVS and CDR2 is FQNEAQ. The V end was cut by 3 bases, the J end by 4 bases, with 12 bases between. The variable domain in full, completed from reference TRBV7-8 and TRBJ2-5, reads GAGVSQSPRYKVAKRGQDVALRCDPISGHVSLFWYQQALGQGPEFLTYFQNEAQLDKSGLPSDRFFAERPEGSVSTLKIQRTQQEDSAVYLCASSLTRGGETQYFGPGTRLLVL.

The chain couples TRBV3-1 to TRBJ2-3; 10 bases line up with TRBD2. There are 15 residues in the CDR3. In germline, CDR1 is LGHDT, CDR2 YNNKEL (reference sequence). V was pared by 7 bases and J by 6 bases, with 10 bases of the junction left unmatched. In nucleotides, the CDR3 is TGTGCCAGCACTCGCCTAGCGGGAGTAGCCGATACGCAGTATTTT. Encoded protein: CASTRLAGVADTQYF.

The CDR3 is CAINPDSTDTQYF. Here the CDR3 DNA reads TGTGCCATCAACCCGGACTCCACAGATACGCAGTATTTT. The gene calls are TRBV10-3 and TRBJ2-3; D is perhaps TRBD2 (5 bases). The CDR3 extends over 13 amino acids. The ends were cut back, 7 bases at V and 2 bases at J, with 10 bases in the middle. Germline V CDR1 and CDR2: ENHRY, SYGVKD.

The table lists this clonotype with a count of one. This rearrangement joins TRBV6-6 to TRBJ2-2; TRBD2 might be the D (5 bases). Germline V gives CDR1 MNHNY, CDR2 SVGAGI (reference sequence). The CDR3 is made up of 15 amino acids. V lost 0 bases and J lost 6, with 11 bases in between. The CDR3 nucleotides are TGTGCCAGCAGTTACTCCTTAGCCGGGGCCGGGGAGCTGTTTTTT. It translates to CASSYSLAGAGELFF.

The genes are TRBV28 and TRBJ1-1; 7 bases match TRBD1. Germline lookup yields CDR1 MDHEN and CDR2 SYDVKM. This CDR3 is built from 14 residues. V lost 6 bases to trimming and J lost 3 bases; unmatched junction nucleotides: 7. The CDR3 nucleotides read TGTGCCAGCAGAAATCCGGGACAGTACACTGAAGCTTTCTTT. Translated, it gives CASRNPGQYTEAFF.

The chain links TRBV7-9 to TRBJ1-3, with D unresolved. From germline, CDR1 is SEHNR and CDR2 FQNEAQ (reference sequence). The V end was cut by 0 bases, the J end by 0 bases, with 6 bases between. The CDR3 has 15 residues. CDR3: CASSLAADSGNTIYF. The CDR3 region has the DNA TGTGCCAGCAGCTTAGCGGCGGACTCTGGAAACACCATATATTTT.

The J gene is TRBJ2-2, the V gene TRBV6-5; 12 bases match TRBD2. The CDR3 sequence is 18 residues long. V shed 2 bases and J 6 bases; nucleotides not matched to a gene: 10. The germline gives CDR1 MNHEY, CDR2 SVGAGI. DNA of the CDR3: TGTGCCAGCAGTTACGAGGCTAGCGGGGGGGCTTTCCCCGGGGAGCTGTTTTTT. Amino acids: CASSYEASGGAFPGELFF.

The rearrangement uses TRBV20-1 and TRBJ2-7; 8 bases are shared with TRBD1. The V and J ends lost 1 base and 5 bases, in that order; junction bases with no gene match: 13. The V gene's germline CDR1 is DFQATT and CDR2 SNEGSKA (reference sequence). This CDR3 is 16 amino acids long. This CDR3 is CSARAAGGLGSHEQYF. The CDR3 nucleotides are TGCAGTGCTAGAGCGGCAGGGGGCTTGGGTTCCCACGAGCAGTACTTC.

The chain links TRBV4-1 to TRBJ2-7, with unresolved D. Germline assignment: CDR1 MGHRA and CDR2 YSYEKL. The CDR3 consists of 15 residues. Trimming left V 2 bases short and J 0 bases short, with 11 bases between. The CDR3 sequence: CASSQSQSSSYEQYF. DNA for the CDR3: TGCGCCAGCAGCCAAAGTCAGTCCAGCTCCTACGAGCAGTACTTC.

This clonotype came up once. J is TRBJ2-7 and V is TRBV6-2 or TRBV6-3; 7 bases agree with TRBD2. The CDR3 runs to 18 residues. Germline trimming cut 0 bases from V and 2 bases from J; bases unmatched to any gene: 13. Germline CDR1 and CDR2: MNHEY and SVGEGT. CDR3 region: CASSYSTMWGGRAYEQYF. The CDR3 DNA is TGTGCCAGCAGTTACTCGACGATGTGGGGCGGGAGAGCCTACGAGCAGTACTTC.

This clonotype was picked up one time. The rearrangement links TRBV25-1 to TRBJ2-7; 13 bases agree with TRBD2. The J segment lost 0 bases and the V segment lost 8 bases, leaving 4 bases of the junction unmatched. Germline V gene lookup returns CDR1 MGHDK and CDR2 SYGVNS. The CDR3 is 15 residues long. CDR3 in DNA: TGTGCCAGCGGTCGACTAGCGGGAGGCTCCTACGAGCAGTACTTC. It translates to CASGRLAGGSYEQYF.